What follows is one T cell receptor (beta chain) and its context. Its target is not known. V lost 3 bases, J lost 2 bases, and 15 bases lay in between. Germline CDR1 SGDLS, CDR2 YYNGEE. The length of the CDR3 is 15 residues. Random-hexamer reverse transcription was applied to about 0.5 to 1 ug RNA. TCR beta CDR3 was amplified by immunoSEQ multiplex PCR. This amplification extended across 54 Vbeta and 13 Jbeta segments. TCRdb re-derived calls from the immunoSEQ multiplex PCR reads in MiXCR, one entry per CDR3 protein. The top ten clones hold approximately 0.3% of a sample with about 140,000 distinct CDR3 sequences, around 94% of them seen once. Sequencing of TCR beta covered CD8+ and CD4+ T cells obtained from blood. CD8+ and CD4+ T cells were negatively isolated; TEMRA cells were FACS-enriched. The data are from a study of CD8 T cells in Susac syndrome. General study findings and limits: The study's TCR sequencing and HLA analysis drew on a certain number of individuals. That number was acknowledged as relatively small.

This chain joins TRBV9 and TRBJ2-7; maybe TRBD2 (6 bases). The receptor was derived from a human donor in good health. The sequenced material came from CD8+ T cells from PBMCs. DNA of the CDR3: TGTGCCAGCAGCGCTGAGTCCGGGGGTGCCTACGAGCAGTACTTC. It codes for CASSAESGGAYEQYF.